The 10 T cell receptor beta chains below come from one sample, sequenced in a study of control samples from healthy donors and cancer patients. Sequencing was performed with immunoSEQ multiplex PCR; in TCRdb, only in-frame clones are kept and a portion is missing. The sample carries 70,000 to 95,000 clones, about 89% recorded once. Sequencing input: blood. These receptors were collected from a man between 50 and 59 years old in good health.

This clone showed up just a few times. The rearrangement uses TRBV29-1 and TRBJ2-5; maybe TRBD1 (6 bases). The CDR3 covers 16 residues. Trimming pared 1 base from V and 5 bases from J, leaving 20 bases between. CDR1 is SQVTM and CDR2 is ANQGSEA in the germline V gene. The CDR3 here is CSVEVIGQLSRETQYF. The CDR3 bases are TGCAGCGTTGAAGTAATCGGACAGCTCTCGCGGGAGACCCAGTACTTC.

As DNA, the CDR3 is TGTGCCAGCAGCTCTAGCCCCAATGAGCAGTTCTTC. Protein: CASSSSPNEQFF. J is TRBJ2-1 and V is TRBV9; a weak D match, TRBD2 (5 bases). The CDR3 has 12 amino acids. In germline, CDR1 is SGDLS, CDR2 YYNGEE. Trimming took off 4 bases at V and 6 bases at J, with 8 bases between the two ends.

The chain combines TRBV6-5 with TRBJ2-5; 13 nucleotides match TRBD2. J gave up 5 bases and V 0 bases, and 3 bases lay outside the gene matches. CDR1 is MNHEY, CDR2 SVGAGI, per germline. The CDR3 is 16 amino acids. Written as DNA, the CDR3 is TGTGCCAGCAGTTACTCACTAGCGGGGGGGTTGGAGACCCAGTACTTC. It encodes CASSYSLAGGLETQYF.

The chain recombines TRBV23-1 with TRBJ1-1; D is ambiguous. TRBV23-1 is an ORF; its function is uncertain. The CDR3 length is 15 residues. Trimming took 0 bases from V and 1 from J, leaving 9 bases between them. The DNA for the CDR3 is TGCGCCAGCAGTCAATCGAGAGTCGGGAACACTGAAGCTTTCTTT. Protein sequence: CASSQSRVGNTEAFF.

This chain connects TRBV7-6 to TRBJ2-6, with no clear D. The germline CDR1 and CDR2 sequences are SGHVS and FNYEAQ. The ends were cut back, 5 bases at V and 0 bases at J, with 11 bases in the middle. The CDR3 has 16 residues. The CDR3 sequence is CASSLLAGSGANVLTF. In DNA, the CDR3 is TGTGCCAGCAGCCTCCTTGCCGGCTCTGGGGCCAACGTCCTGACTTTC.

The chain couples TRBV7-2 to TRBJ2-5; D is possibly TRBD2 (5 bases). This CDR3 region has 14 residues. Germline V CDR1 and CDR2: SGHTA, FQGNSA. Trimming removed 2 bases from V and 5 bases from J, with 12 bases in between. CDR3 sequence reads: CASSLYEGSETQYF. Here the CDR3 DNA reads TGTGCCAGCAGCTTATATGAAGGGAGTGAGACCCAGTACTTC.

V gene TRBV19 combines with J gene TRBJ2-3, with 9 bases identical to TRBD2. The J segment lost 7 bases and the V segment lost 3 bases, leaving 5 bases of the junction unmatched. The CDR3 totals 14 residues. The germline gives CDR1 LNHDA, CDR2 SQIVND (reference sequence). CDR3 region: CASSMRLAGYTQYF. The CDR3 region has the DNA TGTGCCAGTAGTATGAGGCTAGCGGGGTATACGCAGTATTTT.

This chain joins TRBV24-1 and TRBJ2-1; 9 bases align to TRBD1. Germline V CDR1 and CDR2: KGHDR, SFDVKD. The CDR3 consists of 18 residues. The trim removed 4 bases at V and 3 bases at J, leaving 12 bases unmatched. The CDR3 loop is CATSDSTGGRSIYNEQFF. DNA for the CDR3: TGTGCCACCAGTGACTCAACAGGGGGCCGCTCCATCTACAATGAGCAGTTCTTC.

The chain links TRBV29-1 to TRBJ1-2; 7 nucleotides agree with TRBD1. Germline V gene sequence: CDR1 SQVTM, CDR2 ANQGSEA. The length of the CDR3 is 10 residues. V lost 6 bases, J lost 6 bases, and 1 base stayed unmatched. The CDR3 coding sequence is TGCAGCGTCGGACAGGATGGCTACACCTTC. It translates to CSVGQDGYTF.

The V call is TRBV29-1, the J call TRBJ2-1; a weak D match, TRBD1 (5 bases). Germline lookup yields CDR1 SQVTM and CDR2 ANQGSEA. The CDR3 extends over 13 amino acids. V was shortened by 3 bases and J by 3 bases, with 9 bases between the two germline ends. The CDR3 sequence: CSVDGRVYNEQFF. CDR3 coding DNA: TGCAGCGTTGACGGCAGGGTCTACAATGAGCAGTTCTTC.